Sequencing of this TCR beta chain was carried out in a study of blood T cell repertoires in COVID-19 (dated by TCRdb to 2020 to 2022). Study-level background: Samples covering the acute and convalescent phases of COVID-19 were provided by collaborators in the United States, Italy and Spain. The prospective study material was composed of cDNA or gDNA derived from T cells, B-cell-depleted T cells, or PBMCs. The dataset comprised deeply sampled blood TCRbeta repertoires from subjects exposed to, actively infected with, or recovered from COVID-19. The repertoires were made available in a free public database intended to serve as a resource for research on the immune response to SARS-CoV-2. The samples were drawn from the first 160 participants of the ongoing ImmuneRACE study and from 950 to 1,500 subjects provided by 6 global collaborators. A de-identified subject ID, COVID-19 status, age in years and sex were almost always included in the sample metadata. HLA class I and class II types, where available, came from metadata supplied by the sample provider rather than from assay-based typing. Here is what the overall study found, with its caveats: The amount of clinical and demographic metadata varied by source and participant and was provided uncurated.

Concerning this clone: Which antigen it targets is not known. The record has no base qualities; no much larger clone is one base away.

TCRbeta CDR3 regions were amplified from genomic DNA using the immunoSEQ Assay, a bias-controlled multiplex PCR. Per the source publication's procedure: Nucleated cell counts per sample were estimated from amplification of reference gene primers within the assay. Sequence reads were collapsed and filtered to measure the absolute abundance of every unique TCRbeta CDR3 rearrangement. For each sample, productive Simpson clonality was calculated by taking the square root of Simpson's diversity index across productive rearrangements. TCRdb took over this immuneACCESS table, retaining in-frame rearrangements with V and J assigned. Such tables are incomplete; in checked studies, under half of the missing clones stem from an unresolved V gene, and the remainder is unexplained. V and J calls and clone size are copied from that table; D and trimming were computed from the DNA. Within this sample are tens of thousands of clones, with about 85% of them counted one time only. The ten largest clones take up roughly 3% of the sample.

One collaborating source in Seattle enrolled patients during active infection and followed them longitudinally through the course of disease. The collaborating institutions used their own protocols to collect whole blood in K2EDTA tubes. For TCRbeta analysis, collaborators shipped samples as frozen whole blood, isolated PBMCs, or DNA extracted from either of those sample types. CDR1 is given as LNHDA and CDR2 as SQIVND, both from the germline V gene (reference sequence). CDR3 length: 13 amino acids, cysteine to phenylalanine. Just CDR3 DNA is preserved here, 39 bases in frame from base 1. The germline V and J ends show losses of 1 base and 7 bases respectively, and no gene match explains 3 bases of the junction.

The rearrangement combines TRBV19 with TRBJ2-5, with 7 junctional bases fitting TRBD1. The clonotype originates from a woman of 80 years or more with COVID-19, enrolled during active disease. Sequencing used peripheral blood. CDR3 region: CASSIGQGGTQYF. In nucleotide form, the sequence is TGTGCCAGTAGTATAGGACAGGGTGGGACCCAGTACTTC.